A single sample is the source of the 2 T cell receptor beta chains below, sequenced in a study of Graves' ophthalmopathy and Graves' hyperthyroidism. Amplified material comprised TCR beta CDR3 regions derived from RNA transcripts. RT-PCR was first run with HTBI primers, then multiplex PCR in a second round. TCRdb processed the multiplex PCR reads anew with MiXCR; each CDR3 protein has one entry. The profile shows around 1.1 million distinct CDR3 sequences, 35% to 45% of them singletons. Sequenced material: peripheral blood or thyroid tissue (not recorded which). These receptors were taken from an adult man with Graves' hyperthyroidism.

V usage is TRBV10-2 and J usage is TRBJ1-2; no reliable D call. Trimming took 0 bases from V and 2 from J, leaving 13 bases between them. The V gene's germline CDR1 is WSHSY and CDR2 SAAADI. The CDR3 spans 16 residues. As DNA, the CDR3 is TGCGCCAGCAGTGAGTCGGGCAGAGAGGTGAACTATGGCTACACCTTC. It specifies CASSESGREVNYGYTF.

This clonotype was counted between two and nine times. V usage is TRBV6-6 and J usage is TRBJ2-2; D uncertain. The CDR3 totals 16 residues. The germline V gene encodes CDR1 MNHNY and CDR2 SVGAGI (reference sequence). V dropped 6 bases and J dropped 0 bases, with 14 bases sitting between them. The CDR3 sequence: CASSRELSANTGELFF. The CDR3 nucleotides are TGTGCCAGCAGCCGAGAACTATCGGCGAACACCGGGGAGCTGTTTTTT.